This T cell receptor (beta chain) was recovered during a study of shared clonotypes between healthy human individuals. CDR1 and CDR2 (germline): MNHNS, SASEGT. Trimming took 2 bases from V and 3 from J; bases not matched to a gene: 2. The CDR3 length is 16 residues. Assay: immunoSEQ multiplex PCR; the TCRdb copy retains only in-frame clones and omits some. The repertoire holds about 320,000 clones, with roughly 87% as singletons. This clonotype was obtained from a man aged 18 to 30 in good health. The chain couples TRBV6-1 to TRBJ1-5; 12 bases map to TRBD1. The sequencing sample was made of memory CD8+ T cells sorted from blood. Subset specified: CD45RO+ cells pooled with CCR7-negative TemRA cells. In DNA, the CDR3 is TGTGCCAGCAGTGAATGGGGACAGGGGGCCAATCAGCCCCAGCATTTT. Its translation: CASSEWGQGANQPQHF.